This is a list of T cell receptor beta chains from one sample in a study of blood T cell repertoires in COVID-19. Libraries were prepared by immunoSEQ multiplex PCR; TCRdb keeps only in-frame clonotypes and omits some of them. Of some 140,000 clones listed, around 83% are singletons. Sequencing used PBMCs or T cells enriched from blood (not recorded which). All receptors come from a man aged 45-65 years who had recovered from COVID-19. The CDR3 runs from the conserved cysteine through the conserved F or W. D genes are given only for firm matches. Only some rows state a clone size, as once, few, many or a class for expanded clones.

size,J,V,D,CDR3,DNA
NA,TRBJ2-6,TRBV7-9,NA,CASSPPGAQNSGANVLTF,TGTGCCAGCAGCCCACCAGGGGCCCAAAACTCTGGGGCCAACGTCCTGACTTTC
once,TRBJ2-7,TRBV28,NA,CASSTPRGSSDEQYF,TGTGCCAGCAGCACTCCCAGGGGAAGCTCTGACGAGCAGTACTTC
NA,TRBJ1-5,TRBV15,TRBD1,CATSRGDRDNQPQHF,TGTGCCACCAGCAGAGGGGACAGGGACAATCAGCCCCAGCATTTT
NA,TRBJ2-7,TRBV19,TRBD2,CASKLRGEGDYEQYF,TGTGCCAGTAAACTACGGGGGGAGGGAGACTACGAGCAGTACTTC
NA,TRBJ1-2,TRBV18,TRBD1,CASSTGGQRGSYTF,TGTGCCAGCTCAACAGGGGGTCAGAGGGGGAGCTACACCTTC
NA,TRBJ1-6,TRBV6-5,NA,CASSYSQRGLNSPLHF,TGTGCCAGCAGTTACTCACAAAGGGGATTGAATTCACCCCTCCACTTT
NA,TRBJ2-7,TRBV12-5,NA,CASGLEDSYGQYF,TGTGCTAGTGGTTTGGAAGACAGCTACGGGCAGTACTTC
few,TRBJ1-5,TRBV7-8,TRBD1,CASSSSGTGAGQPQHF,TGTGCCAGCAGCTCGTCCGGGACAGGGGCAGGCCAGCCCCAGCATTTT
NA,TRBJ1-5,TRBV12-3/TRBV12-4,TRBD1,CASSGQGDQPQHF,TGTGCCAGCAGTGGACAGGGGGATCAGCCCCAGCATTTT
NA,TRBJ2-3,TRBV7-2,TRBD2,CASYAAGGFTDTQYF,TGTGCCAGCTATGCAGCGGGGGGGTTCACAGATACGCAGTATTTT
NA,TRBJ2-1,TRBV3-1/TRBV3-2,TRBD2,CASSQGLEREYNEQFF,TGTGCCAGCAGCCAAGGTTTAGAGCGGGAGTACAATGAGCAGTTCTTC
NA,TRBJ1-3,TRBV11-2,TRBD1,CASSRDRGSTIYF,TGTGCCAGCAGCCGGGACAGGGGTTCCACCATATATTTT
NA,TRBJ2-1,TRBV19,TRBD2,CASSTGLAGRNEQFF,TGTGCCAGTAGTACCGGACTAGCGGGGCGGAATGAGCAGTTCTTC
NA,TRBJ2-7,TRBV12-3/TRBV12-4,NA,CASSEGGYEQYF,TGTGCCAGCTCGGAGGGGGGGTACGAGCAGTACTTC
NA,TRBJ2-2,TRBV7-8,TRBD1,CASSRDRGHVTGELFF,TGTGCCAGCAGCCGAGACAGGGGGCACGTCACCGGGGAGCTGTTTTTT
NA,TRBJ1-4,TRBV28,TRBD1,CASSHQGGEKLFF,TGTGCCAGCAGTCATCAGGGGGGTGAAAAACTGTTTTTT
NA,TRBJ1-2,TRBV29-1,NA,CSVERGLDGYTF,TGCAGCGTTGAAAGGGGTCTTGATGGCTACACCTTC
NA,TRBJ2-7,TRBV7-9,TRBD1,CASSLSGTGGYEQYF,TGTGCCAGCAGCTTATCCGGGACAGGGGGGTACGAGCAGTACTTC